A selection of T cell receptor beta chains follows, all from one sample in a study of read filtering for tumor transcriptome and immune sequencing. MiXCR, applied by TCRdb to the reads, yields one record per CDR3 protein. The sample records 48,000 or so distinct CDR3 sequences, roughly a fifth being singletons. Sequencing was performed on a population of CD138-negative cells sorted from bone marrow. These receptors all come from a donor at least 40 years old with multiple myeloma. Each CDR3 is given with its conserved first and last residue. D genes are given only for firm matches. Some rows mark clone size as missing; the rest say once, few, many or name a class of expanded clone.

size: few
D: .
J: TRBJ2-6
V: TRBV6-5
CDR3: CASQQRGSGANVLTF
DNA: TGTGCCAGCCAACAGAGGGGGTCAGGGGCCAACGTCCTGACTTTC

size: many
D: .
J: TRBJ2-1
V: TRBV7-2
CDR3: CASSLVGQNYNEQFF
DNA: TGTGCCAGCAGCTTAGTGGGGCAGAACTACAATGAGCAGTTCTTC

size: .
D: TRBD2
J: TRBJ2-7
V: TRBV20-1
CDR3: CSAPPPLSGRSYEQYF
DNA: TGCAGTGCTCCACCACCTCTAAGCGGGAGATCCTACGAGCAGTACTTC

size: medium-sized
D: TRBD2
J: TRBJ2-1
V: TRBV7-2
CDR3: CASTGTSGSLVRFF
DNA: TGTGCCAGTACCGGGACTAGCGGGTCCCTGGTTAGGTTCTTC

size: .
D: TRBD1
J: TRBJ2-5
V: TRBV5-1
CDR3: CAISTIGTDQETQYF
DNA: TGCGCCATCAGCACTATAGGGACAGACCAAGAGACCCAGTACTTC

size: many
D: TRBD2
J: TRBJ2-7
V: TRBV11-2
CDR3: CACSWREDHEQYF
DNA: TGTGCCTGTTCTTGGCGGGAGGACCACGAGCAGTACTTC

size: many
D: .
J: TRBJ2-2
V: TRBV5-1
CDR3: CASSSRPRNTGELFF
DNA: TGCGCCAGCAGCTCCAGGCCTCGAAACACCGGGGAGCTGTTTTTT

size: many
D: .
J: TRBJ2-7
V: TRBV28
CDR3: CASRETRRQINDEQYF
DNA: TGTGCCAGCAGAGAGACCCGGCGTCAGATAAACGACGAGCAGTACTTC

size: few
D: .
J: TRBJ1-3
V: TRBV29-1
CDR3: CSAQPAGLIGNTIYF
DNA: TGCAGCGCCCAACCTGCGGGGCTCATTGGAAACACCATATATTTT

size: few
D: .
J: TRBJ2-1
V: TRBV6-4
CDR3: CASSDAGASYNEQFF
DNA: TGTGCCAGCAGTGACGCCGGCGCGTCCTACAATGAGCAGTTCTTC

size: many
D: TRBD2
J: TRBJ2-1
V: TRBV20-1
CDR3: CSARDRITSGRANEQFF
DNA: TGCAGTGCTAGAGATCGCATTACTAGCGGGAGGGCCAATGAGCAGTTCTTC

size: many
D: TRBD2
J: TRBJ2-4
V: TRBV11-2
CDR3: CASSFSGRENIQYF
DNA: TGTGCCAGCAGCTTTAGCGGGCGAGAAAACATTCAGTACTTC

size: many
D: .
J: TRBJ1-3
V: TRBV6-6
CDR3: CASSSGPRGNTIYF
DNA: TGTGCCAGCAGTTCAGGGCCGAGAGGAAACACCATATATTTT

size: .
D: TRBD2
J: TRBJ2-3
V: TRBV28
CDR3: CASSPASGISIDAQYF
DNA: TGTGCCAGCAGTCCGGCTAGCGGGATAAGCATAGATGCGCAGTATTTT

size: .
D: TRBD2
J: TRBJ2-5
V: TRBV3-1
CDR3: CASSQDRRAGFQETQYF
DNA: TGTGCCAGCAGCCAAGATCGAAGAGCGGGGTTCCAAGAGACCCAGTACTTC

size: .
D: .
J: TRBJ2-2
V: TRBV27
CDR3: CASSFPGGELFF
DNA: TGTGCCAGCAGTTTTCCCGGCGGGGAGCTGTTTTTT

size: .
D: TRBD1
J: TRBJ1-1
V: TRBV29-1
CDR3: CGVKGASVSTEAFF
DNA: TGCGGCGTAAAGGGGGCGTCGGTGAGCACTGAAGCTTTCTTT

size: many
D: TRBD2
J: TRBJ2-7
V: TRBV7-2
CDR3: CASSAGLAGEDEQHF
DNA: TGTGCCAGCAGCGCCGGACTAGCGGGAGAGGACGAGCAGCACTTC

size: many
D: TRBD2
J: TRBJ2-1
V: TRBV2
CDR3: CASSSWTSSYNEQFF
DNA: TGTGCCAGCAGTTCCTGGACTAGCTCCTACAATGAGCAGTTCTTC

size: many
D: TRBD1
J: TRBJ2-7
V: TRBV29-1
CDR3: CSAGTGGYEQYF
DNA: TGCAGCGCTGGGACAGGGGGCTACGAGCAGTACTTC

size: .
D: TRBD1
J: TRBJ1-5
V: TRBV20-1
CDR3: CSARAPGQGFRNQPQHF
DNA: TGCAGTGCTAGAGCACCGGGACAGGGGTTTCGAAATCAGCCCCAGCATTTT

size: many
D: .
J: TRBJ1-6
V: TRBV30
CDR3: CAWRAANSPLHF
DNA: TGTGCCTGGAGGGCAGCAAATTCACCCCTCCACTTT

size: many
D: .
J: TRBJ1-1
V: TRBV11-2
CDR3: CASSLSSAWNTEAFF
DNA: TGTGCCAGCAGCTTATCTAGCGCGTGGAACACTGAAGCTTTCTTT

size: many
D: .
J: TRBJ2-7
V: TRBV29-1
CDR3: CSVEFHRASSYEQYF
DNA: TGCAGCGTTGAATTTCACAGGGCTAGCTCCTACGAGCAGTACTTC

size: many
D: .
J: TRBJ2-3
V: TRBV29-1
CDR3: CSVESGPDTQYF
DNA: TGCAGCGTTGAATCAGGGCCAGATACGCAGTATTTT

size: .
D: .
J: TRBJ2-2
V: TRBV11-3
CDR3: CASTPGVLNTGELFF
DNA: TGTGCCAGCACCCCGGGAGTGTTGAACACCGGGGAGCTGTTTTTT

size: many
D: .
J: TRBJ2-3
V: TRBV29-1
CDR3: CSVETRLGTSTDTQYF
DNA: TGCAGCGTTGAAACCCGACTAGGGACAAGCACAGATACGCAGTATTTT

size: many
D: .
J: TRBJ1-5
V: TRBV6-1
CDR3: CASSRDSGTYQPQHF
DNA: TGTGCCAGCAGCCGGGACTCCGGGACTTATCAGCCCCAGCATTTT

size: many
D: TRBD1
J: TRBJ2-1
V: TRBV14
CDR3: CASSPGQRSYNEQFF
DNA: TGTGCCAGCAGCCCGGGACAGCGTTCCTACAATGAGCAGTTCTTC

size: many
D: .
J: TRBJ2-3
V: TRBV7-3
CDR3: CASAAGHTDTQYF
DNA: TGTGCCAGCGCGGCGGGGCACACAGATACGCAGTATTTT

size: .
D: TRBD1
J: TRBJ2-1
V: TRBV24-1
CDR3: CATSGARGLVTEQFF
DNA: TGTGCTACCAGTGGGGCGAGGGGGCTTGTCACTGAGCAGTTCTTC

size: medium-sized
D: .
J: TRBJ1-1
V: TRBV29-1
CDR3: CSVEGRKNTEAFF
DNA: TGCAGCGTTGAAGGAAGGAAAAACACTGAAGCTTTCTTT

size: many
D: .
J: TRBJ2-5
V: TRBV28
CDR3: CASSSPRSLTRETQYF
DNA: TGTGCCAGCAGTTCCCCCCGCAGTTTAACGAGGGAGACCCAGTACTTC

size: few
D: .
J: TRBJ2-5
V: TRBV5-4
CDR3: CASSGGSRTQYF
DNA: TGTGCCAGCAGCGGGGGAAGTCGGACCCAGTACTTC

size: many
D: TRBD1
J: TRBJ2-5
V: TRBV6-2/TRBV6-3
CDR3: CASSTRTGEETQYF
DNA: TGTGCCAGCAGTACCAGGACAGGGGAAGAGACCCAGTACTTC

size: many
D: .
J: TRBJ2-1
V: TRBV20-1
CDR3: CSAPSANEQFF
DNA: TGCAGTGCTCCTTCAGCCAATGAGCAGTTCTTC

size: many
D: .
J: TRBJ2-1
V: TRBV20-1
CDR3: CSARSINDEQFF
DNA: TGCAGTGCTAGGTCAATTAACGATGAGCAGTTCTTC

size: few
D: TRBD1
J: TRBJ2-5
V: TRBV18
CDR3: CASSRDRETQYF
DNA: TGTGCCAGCTCAAGGGACAGAGAGACCCAGTACTTC

size: .
D: .
J: TRBJ2-3
V: TRBV20-1
CDR3: CSARPHGARFTDTQYF
DNA: TGCAGTGCTAGACCCCACGGGGCTCGCTTCACAGATACGCAGTATTTT

size: many
D: .
J: TRBJ2-5
V: TRBV29-1
CDR3: CSVGHRTLQETQYF
DNA: TGCAGCGTTGGACACCGGACCCTACAAGAGACCCAGTACTTC

size: many
D: TRBD2
J: TRBJ2-5
V: TRBV5-6
CDR3: CASSRLAGQETQYF
DNA: TGTGCCAGCAGCCGACTAGCGGGACAGGAGACCCAGTACTTC

size: many
D: .
J: TRBJ1-4
V: TRBV7-9
CDR3: CASSLPDPLVTNEKLFF
DNA: TGTGCCAGCAGCCTCCCAGACCCTCTCGTCACTAATGAAAAACTGTTTTTT

size: many
D: .
J: TRBJ1-1
V: TRBV2
CDR3: CASSQAQGYTEAFF
DNA: TGTGCCAGCAGTCAAGCCCAGGGGTACACTGAAGCTTTCTTT

size: few
D: .
J: TRBJ2-7
V: TRBV2
CDR3: CASSIGNEQYF
DNA: TGTGCCAGCTCCATCGGGAACGAGCAGTACTTC

size: .
D: .
J: TRBJ2-2
V: TRBV7-9
CDR3: CASSRTGTVNTGELFF
DNA: TGTGCCAGCAGCCGGACCGGGACGGTGAACACCGGGGAGCTGTTTTTT

size: once
D: .
J: TRBJ2-7
V: TRBV11-3
CDR3: CASSLGGDSYEQYF
DNA: TGTGCCAGCAGCTTAGGGGGAGACTCCTACGAGCAGTACTTC

size: many
D: .
J: TRBJ1-1
V: TRBV3-1
CDR3: CASSPQGRNTEAFF
DNA: TGTGCCAGCAGCCCCCAAGGAAGGAACACTGAAGCTTTCTTT

size: .
D: TRBD2
J: TRBJ2-3
V: TRBV6-2/TRBV6-3
CDR3: CASSYSSSGTSTDTRYF
DNA: TGTGCCAGCAGTTACTCATCTAGCGGAACTAGCACAGATACGCGGTATTTT

size: many
D: TRBD2
J: TRBJ2-3
V: TRBV20-1
CDR3: CSAGGGRSDTQYF
DNA: TGCAGTGCCGGGGGGGGCCGGTCAGATACGCAGTATTTT

size: many
D: TRBD1
J: TRBJ1-1
V: TRBV6-5
CDR3: CASSRDRGTEAFF
DNA: TGTGCCAGCAGTCGCGACAGGGGCACTGAAGCTTTCTTT

size: many
D: TRBD1
J: TRBJ1-4
V: TRBV28
CDR3: CASSRTGNNEKLFF
DNA: TGTGCCAGCAGCAGGACAGGGAATAATGAAAAACTGTTTTTT

size: many
D: TRBD2
J: TRBJ2-2
V: TRBV20-1
CDR3: CSARVGGGRDTGELFF
DNA: TGCAGTGCTAGAGTCGGAGGCGGGAGGGACACCGGGGAGCTGTTTTTT

size: many
D: .
J: TRBJ2-7
V: TRBV19
CDR3: CASSRESSAYEQYF
DNA: TGTGCCAGTAGTCGGGAAAGCTCGGCCTACGAGCAGTACTTC

size: many
D: .
J: TRBJ2-1
V: TRBV5-1
CDR3: CASSFAGSSNEQFF
DNA: TGCGCCAGCAGCTTCGCGGGATCGTCTAATGAGCAGTTCTTC

size: many
D: .
J: TRBJ1-1
V: TRBV3-1
CDR3: CASSLTDRFNTEAFF
DNA: TGTGCCAGCAGCCTTACGGACCGTTTTAACACTGAAGCTTTCTTT

size: .
D: .
J: TRBJ2-3
V: TRBV5-4
CDR3: CASSLREDTRYF
DNA: TGTGCCAGCAGCTTACGTGAAGATACGCGGTATTTT

size: many
D: .
J: TRBJ1-1
V: TRBV18
CDR3: CASSPGEGANTEAFF
DNA: TGTGCCAGCTCACCGGGGGAAGGAGCGAACACTGAAGCTTTCTTT

size: many
D: TRBD2
J: TRBJ2-2
V: TRBV3-1
CDR3: CASSQVPGGPNTGELFF
DNA: TGTGCCAGCAGCCAAGTCCCGGGAGGGCCTAACACCGGGGAGCTGTTTTTT